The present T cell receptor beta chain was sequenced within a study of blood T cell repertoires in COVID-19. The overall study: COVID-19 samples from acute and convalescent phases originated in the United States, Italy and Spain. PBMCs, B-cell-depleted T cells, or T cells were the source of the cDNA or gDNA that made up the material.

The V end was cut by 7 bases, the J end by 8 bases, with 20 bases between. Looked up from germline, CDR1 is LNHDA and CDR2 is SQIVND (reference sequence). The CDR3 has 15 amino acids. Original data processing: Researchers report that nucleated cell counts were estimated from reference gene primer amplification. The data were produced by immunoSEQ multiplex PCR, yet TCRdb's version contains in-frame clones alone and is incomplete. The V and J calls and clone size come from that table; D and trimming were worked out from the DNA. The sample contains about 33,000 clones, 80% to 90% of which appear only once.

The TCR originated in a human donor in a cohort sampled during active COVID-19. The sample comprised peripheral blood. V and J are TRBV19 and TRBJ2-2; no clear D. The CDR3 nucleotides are TGTGCCAGTAACCCCTTCGACTCCTCCACGGGGGAGCTGTTTTTT. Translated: CASNPFDSSTGELFF.